These 20 T cell receptor beta chains originate from one sample sequenced in a study of shared clonotypes between healthy human individuals. Clones were read by immunoSEQ multiplex PCR, and TCRdb kept only the in-frame ones, dropping some. The sample has some 1,600,000 clones, around 98% seen once. Sequencing was performed on naive CD4+ T cells sorted from blood. Sample subset: CD45RA+ positively selected. The source is a man aged 30 to 39 in good health.

This clone was counted once. This chain joins TRBV18 and TRBJ2-5; 11 bases match TRBD2. Per the germline V gene, CDR1 is KGHSH and CDR2 is LQKENI. This CDR3 comprises 15 residues. J lost 5 bases, V lost 3 bases, and 5 bases had no gene match. The chain's CDR3 is CASSPPSGRMETQYF. As DNA, the CDR3 is TGTGCCAGCTCACCCCCTAGCGGGAGGATGGAGACCCAGTACTTC.

The chain links TRBV28 to TRBJ2-3; TRBD2 matches 10 bases. This CDR3 has 16 residues. V dropped 5 bases and J dropped 3; count of bases not matched to a gene: 8. Germline V gene lookup returns CDR1 MDHEN and CDR2 SYDVKM. CDR3 sequence: CASSPLASGSTDTQYF. The CDR3 DNA follows: TGTGCCAGCAGTCCACTGGCTAGCGGGAGTACAGATACGCAGTATTTT.

The J gene is TRBJ2-2, the V gene TRBV27; D unresolved. Germline V gene data show CDR1 as MNHEY and CDR2 as SMNVEV (reference sequence). Between the trimmed V and J ends, which lost 2 bases and 4 bases, there was a span of 5 bases. The CDR3 has 13 residues. The CDR3 nucleotides are TGTGCCAGCAGTTTAGTCCCCACCGGGGAGCTGTTTTTT. Its translation: CASSLVPTGELFF.

The chain carries TRBV5-1 and TRBJ2-3; a weak D match, TRBD1 (5 bases). The CDR3 has 14 amino acids. The germline CDR1 and CDR2 sequences are SGHRS and YFSETQ. With 0 bases removed from V and 3 bases from J, the gap between germline ends came to 8 bases. For the CDR3, the DNA is TGCGCCAGCAGCTTGGACAGGATGACAGATACGCAGTATTTT. It yields the protein CASSLDRMTDTQYF.

As to this clone: Its ends do not fully match the called genes, so a read error is possible. The chain uses TRBV10-3 and TRBJ2-1, with D tentatively TRBD1 (7 bases). The CDR3 totals 13 residues. Germline values: CDR1 ENHRY, CDR2 SYGVKD. In DNA form, the CDR3 reads TGTGCCTTCAGGGGGGCAAGCAGCGATGAGCAGTTCTTC. Its translation is CAFRGASSDEQFF.

The genes are TRBV7-3 and TRBJ1-2; 9 bases agree with TRBD1. Losses at the gene ends were 5 bases for V and 4 bases for J; bases not matched to a gene: 5. The CDR3 has 14 residues. CDR1 and CDR2 from the germline V gene are SGHTA and FQGTGA. CDR3 bases: TGTGCCAGCAGCCCGGGACAGGGACTCTATGGCTACACCTTC. This gives the protein CASSPGQGLYGYTF.

The J gene is TRBJ2-7, the V gene TRBV9; maybe TRBD2 (5 bases). Germline V CDR1 and CDR2: SGDLS, YYNGEE. CDR3 length: 16 amino acids. V was trimmed by 0 bases and J by 5 bases, leaving 18 bases between them. CDR3 region: CASSVGAQALVNEQYF. In DNA, the CDR3 is TGTGCCAGCAGCGTAGGGGCGCAAGCACTAGTAAACGAGCAGTACTTC. Full variable domain (rest looked up from reference TRBV9 and TRBJ2-7): DSGVTQTPKHLITATGQRVTLRCSPRSGDLSVYWYQQSLDQGLQFLIQYYNGEERAKGNILERFSAQQFPDLHSELNLSSLELGDSALYFCASSVGAQALVNEQYFGPGTRLTVT.

This chain joins TRBV19 and TRBJ2-5, with 7 bases aligning to TRBD1. The CDR3 contains 15 residues. The trim removed 5 bases at V and 0 bases at J, leaving 6 bases unmatched. Germline assignment: CDR1 LNHDA and CDR2 SQIVND (reference sequence). The chain's CDR3 is CASSPRDSYQETQYF. CDR3 bases: TGTGCCAGTAGTCCCCGGGACAGTTACCAAGAGACCCAGTACTTC. Using reference TRBV19 and TRBJ2-5 for the parts outside the CDR3, the full variable domain is DGGITQSPKYLFRKEGQNVTLSCEQNLNHDAMYWYRQDPGQGLRLIYYSQIVNDFQKGDIAEGYSVSREKKESFPLTVTSAQKNPTAFYLCASSPRDSYQETQYFGPGTRLLVL.

The chain employs TRBV11-2 and TRBJ2-3; D is unresolved. Between the trimmed V and J ends, which lost 2 bases and 8 bases, there was a span of 17 bases. Germline V CDR1 and CDR2: SGHAT, FQNNGV. There are 15 residues in the CDR3. The CDR3 region has the DNA TGTGCCAGCAGCTTATCTCTTGTATCTGGAGCTACGCAGTATTTT. It encodes CASSLSLVSGATQYF.

The chain uses TRBV2 and TRBJ2-5; tentative D call: TRBD1 (6 bases). Per germline, CDR1 SNHLY and CDR2 FYNNEI. V lost 2 bases, J lost 1 base, and 14 bases lay in between. This CDR3 has 16 residues. CDR3 sequence: CASSEPPDRLQETQYF. CDR3 sequence (DNA): TGTGCCAGCAGTGAACCCCCAGACAGGCTCCAAGAGACCCAGTACTTC.

The chain uses TRBV7-2 and TRBJ2-1, with TRBD2 identical over 7 bases. The CDR3 spans 13 residues. Germline V gives CDR1 SGHTA, CDR2 FQGNSA. V lost 2 bases to trimming and J lost 8 bases; unmatched junction nucleotides: 3. CDR3 protein: CASSLPGRDEQFF. CDR3 coding DNA: TGTGCCAGCAGCTTACCTGGGAGGGATGAGCAGTTCTTC.

The V and J genes are TRBV15 and TRBJ2-7; D perhaps matches TRBD2 (5 bases). Looked up from germline, CDR1 is LNHNV and CDR2 is YYDKDF (reference sequence). The CDR3 is made up of 15 amino acids. V shed 0 bases and J shed 6 bases, with 15 bases lying between them. The CDR3: CATSREALAFSEQYF. The CDR3 region has the DNA TGTGCCACCAGCAGAGAAGCCCTAGCCTTCTCCGAGCAGTACTTC.

The CDR3 loop reads CASSLQVTSYEQYF. The DNA of the CDR3 is TGCGCCAGCAGCCTCCAGGTTACGTCCTACGAGCAGTACTTC. The V call is TRBV5-1, the J call TRBJ2-7; the D is unclear. With 4 bases removed from V and 1 base from J, the gap between germline ends came to 12 bases. CDR1 and CDR2 (germline): SGHRS, YFSETQ. The CDR3 loop spans 14 amino acids.

This clone was picked up one time. The chain is built from TRBV5-1 and TRBJ2-5; D is perhaps TRBD1 or TRBD2 (5 bases each). This CDR3 is 15 amino acids long. Deletions cut 2 bases from V and 9 bases from J, with 20 bases between. Germline-derived CDR1 and CDR2 are SGHRS and YFSETQ. In DNA form, the CDR3 reads TGCGCCAGCAGCTTTTACGGGACCCCAGGTCCTCCCCAGTACTTC. It codes for CASSFYGTPGPPQYF.

The chain is built from TRBV18 and TRBJ1-4; D uncertain. Germline V CDR1 and CDR2: KGHSH, LQKENI. The CDR3 is 15 amino acids. The germline V and J ends were trimmed by 6 bases and 6 bases, with 17 bases remaining between them. DNA for the CDR3: TGTGCCAGCTCGCGGACCATAGGCGGATATGAAAAACTGTTTTTT. Protein product: CASSRTIGGYEKLFF.

This clone is a singleton in its sample. The rearrangement joins TRBV5-4 to TRBJ1-4; D gene unclear. V dropped 2 bases and J dropped 4 bases, with 12 bases sitting between them. CDR1 is SGHNT, CDR2 YYREEE, per germline (reference sequence). The length of the CDR3 is 15 residues. CDR3 nucleotides: TGTGCCAGCAGCTTAAGGGCAGGTCTTAATGAAAAACTGTTTTTT. Translated: CASSLRAGLNEKLFF.

The chain recombines TRBV28 with TRBJ1-2; D is unclear. Germline V lookup: CDR1 MDHEN, CDR2 SYDVKM. V was pared by 3 bases and J by 0 bases, with 8 bases between. The CDR3 has 14 amino acids. CDR3: CASSLVGANYGYTF. CDR3 bases: TGTGCCAGCAGTTTGGTGGGAGCTAACTATGGCTACACCTTC.

Concerning this clone: The sample contains more than one DNA sequence encoding this CDR3. The J gene is TRBJ2-6, the V gene TRBV29-1; D may be TRBD2 (5 bases). V was shortened by 7 bases and J by 1 base, with 8 bases between the two germline ends. CDR1 is SQVTM, CDR2 ANQGSEA, per germline. CDR3 length equals 13 residues. This CDR3 reads CSAAGSGANVLTF. The CDR3 DNA reads as TGCAGCGCTGCGGGTTCTGGGGCCAACGTCCTGACTTTC.

Notes on this clone: The sample has other DNA sequences that encode this CDR3 too. The J gene is TRBJ2-1, the V gene TRBV11-2; possibly TRBD1 for D (5 bases). This CDR3 region has 14 residues. The ends were cut back, 4 bases at V and 2 bases at J, with 9 bases in the middle. Germline CDR1 is SGHAT and CDR2 is FQNNGV. The CDR3 DNA reads TGTGCCAGCAGCTCCCTCAGGGCCTACAATGAGCAGTTCTTC. It is translated as CASSSLRAYNEQFF.

The chain joins TRBV14 to TRBJ2-1, with 7 bases identical to TRBD1. Germline V CDR1 and CDR2: SGHDN, FVKESK. The CDR3 is 16 amino acids. V was pared by 0 bases and J by 8 bases, with 10 bases of the junction left unmatched. The chain's CDR3 is CASSQDWVRRGHEQFF. The CDR3 coding sequence is TGTGCCAGCAGCCAAGATTGGGTAAGAAGGGGGCATGAGCAGTTCTTC.